What follows are 28 T cell receptor beta chains derived from one specimen sequenced in a study of HIV-infected children after antiretroviral therapy interruption (dated by TCRdb to between 2017 and 2020). The meaning of the sample's treatment or condition label: PENTA 11 planned treatment interruption arm or continuous ART arm. Libraries were prepared through 3' RACE. The data were produced on an Illumina MiSeq. TCR libraries were constructed from RNA with a 3' RACE protocol that used unique molecular identifiers to correct for PCR amplification bias. Starting from the raw public reads, TCRdb applied fastp trimming at Q25, assembled clones with MiXCR and retained in-frame beta chains. Each record represents a unique CDR3 protein, reported with the most common genes and DNA among its rows. The sample table shows fewer than 20,000 distinct CDR3 sequences, and roughly 3.4% are seen once. About 4.8% of the sample goes to the ten largest clones.

The sample consisted of CD45RA+ CD4+ T cells from PBMCs, taken from a donor given antiretroviral therapy, either interrupted or continuous. The cell subset or site label for this specimen denotes: naive CD4+ CD45RA+ CD45RO- T cells. The receptors originated from a child aged 2 to 17 with HIV.

This clonotype appeared many times. The CDR3 region is CASSNRVGEQFF. Written as DNA, the CDR3 is TGTGCCAGCAGTAACAGGGTCGGTGAGCAGTTCTTC. The rearrangement joins TRBV2 to TRBJ2-1; tentative D call: TRBD1 (6 bases). The CDR3 spans 12 residues. CDR1 is SNHLY and CDR2 is FYNNEI in the germline V gene. Trimming pared 5 bases from V and 9 bases from J, leaving 11 bases between. Combining the CDR3 with reference TRBV2 and TRBJ2-1 gives the whole variable domain EPEVTQTPSHQVTQMGQEVILRCVPISNHLYFYWYRQILGQKVEFLVSFYNNEISEKSEIFDDQFSVERPDGSNFTLKIRSTKLEDSAMYFCASSNRVGEQFFGPGTRLTVL.

This clonotype was picked up many times. V is TRBV3-1 and J is TRBJ1-2; 9 positions match TRBD1. J gave up 7 bases and V 6 bases, and 6 bases lay outside the gene matches. CDR1 and CDR2 from the germline V gene are LGHDT and YNNKEL (reference sequence). CDR3 length equals 13 residues. The CDR3 nucleotides read TGTGCCAGCAGTTTCACAGGGGGCCCTGGCTACACCTTC. Translating it yields CASSFTGGPGYTF.

This clonotype has ten or more counts. The chain joins TRBV9 to TRBJ2-5; 8 bases line up with TRBD1. The CDR3 consists of 16 residues. Trimming took 3 bases from V and 4 from J; bases not matched to a gene: 11. Germline V gives CDR1 SGDLS, CDR2 YYNGEE. CDR3 sequence (DNA): TGTGCCAGCAGCGGAGGGGCCGGGACAGGAGGAGAGACCCAGTACTTC. It encodes CASSGGAGTGGETQYF.

In this sample, this clonotype turned up many times. The chain is built from TRBV5-1 and TRBJ2-3, with 11 bases that match TRBD1. The CDR3 runs 16 residues. CDR1 SGHRS and CDR2 YFSETQ come from the germline V gene. Germline trimming cut 0 bases from V and 5 bases from J; bases unmatched to any gene: 5. Here the CDR3 reads CASSLVGQGAGDTQYF. The CDR3 DNA sequence: TGCGCCAGCAGCTTGGTCGGACAGGGGGCCGGAGATACGCAGTATTTT.

This clonotype has at least ten counts. J is TRBJ2-6 and V is TRBV2, with D hard to call. Trimming removed 7 bases from V and 4 bases from J, with 11 bases in between. The CDR3 is made up of 14 amino acids. Germline V lookup: CDR1 SNHLY, CDR2 FYNNEI. CDR3 loop: CASNPRSGANVLTF. The DNA for the CDR3 is TGTGCCAGCAATCCCCGCAGCGGGGCCAACGTCCTGACTTTC.

This clonotype was seen repeatedly, ten times or more. The chain couples TRBV5-1 to TRBJ2-5; 8 bases agree with TRBD1. V shed 6 bases and J 9 bases; nucleotides not matched to a gene: 13. This CDR3 region has 14 residues. CDR1 and CDR2 (germline): SGHRS, YFSETQ. In DNA, the CDR3 is TGCGCCAGCAACCAGGACAGGGCTGAGGGGGCCCAGTACTTC. It is translated as CASNQDRAEGAQYF.

Ten or more counts support this clonotype. The gene calls are TRBV20-1 and TRBJ1-1; tentatively, D is TRBD1 (6 bases). Germline-derived CDR1 and CDR2 are DFQATT and SNEGSKA (reference sequence). Trimming pared 1 base from V and 2 bases from J, leaving 11 bases between. There are 14 residues in the CDR3. The CDR3 loop reads CSARAGTTNTEAFF. Written as DNA, the CDR3 is TGCAGTGCTAGAGCCGGGACAACAAACACTGAAGCTTTCTTT.

This clonotype has a count of ten or more. This sequence joins TRBV28 and TRBJ2-2; 7 bases agree with TRBD1. From germline, CDR1 is MDHEN and CDR2 SYDVKM. The V segment lost 11 bases and the J segment 4 bases; nucleotides outside the gene matches: 7. The CDR3 sequence is 13 residues long. CDR3: CACDRAPTGELFF. Written as DNA, the CDR3 is TGTGCCTGCGACAGGGCCCCCACCGGGGAGCTGTTTTTT. The full variable domain, with the rest looked up from reference TRBV28 and TRBJ2-2, is DVKVTQSSRYLVKRTGEKVFLECVQDMDHENMFWYRQDPGLGLRLIYFSYDVKMKEKGDIPEGYSVSREKKERFSLILESASTNQTSMYLCACDRAPTGELFFGEGSRLTVL.

This clonotype was counted at least ten times. V and J are TRBV5-1 and TRBJ1-1; no clear D. CDR1 is SGHRS and CDR2 is YFSETQ in the germline V gene. The germline V and J ends were trimmed by 5 bases and 4 bases, with 15 bases remaining between them. The CDR3 contains 14 residues. The CDR3, as DNA: TGCGCCAGCAGTCACGAGGATCGCACCACTGAAGCTTTCTTT. As protein: CASSHEDRTTEAFF.

The sample holds many counts of this clonotype. V usage is TRBV9 and J usage is TRBJ2-2, with D perhaps matching TRBD1 (6 bases). V dropped 4 bases and J dropped 4 bases, with 17 bases sitting between them. The germline gives CDR1 SGDLS, CDR2 YYNGEE. The CDR3 spans 16 residues. CDR3 in DNA: TGTGCCAGCAGCCCTGATCGGACAGACCTCACCGGGGAGCTGTTTTTT. It is translated as CASSPDRTDLTGELFF.

There are many counts of this clonotype. The chain links TRBV2 to TRBJ1-1; possible D gene TRBD1, 5 bases. There are 17 residues in the CDR3. Germline V lookup: CDR1 SNHLY, CDR2 FYNNEI. Trimming left V 7 bases short and J 1 base short, with 22 bases between. The CDR3 reads CASTQDTVYSGNTEAFF. CDR3 DNA: TGTGCCAGCACTCAGGACACCGTGTATAGTGGGAACACTGAAGCTTTCTTT. Full variable domain (rest looked up from reference TRBV2 and TRBJ1-1): EPEVTQTPSHQVTQMGQEVILRCVPISNHLYFYWYRQILGQKVEFLVSFYNNEISEKSEIFDDQFSVERPDGSNFTLKIRSTKLEDSAMYFCASTQDTVYSGNTEAFFGQGTRLTVV.

This clonotype was recorded many times. The chain employs TRBV12-5 and TRBJ2-2; no clear D gene. This CDR3 comprises 9 residues. Germline values: CDR1 LGHNT, CDR2 FRNRAP. V was shortened by 10 bases and J by 8 bases, with 5 bases between the two germline ends. Here the CDR3 reads CANQGELFF. The CDR3 DNA reads as TGTGCTAACCAGGGGGAGCTGTTTTTT.

This clonotype qualifies as medium-sized. The V gene is TRBV6-6, the J gene TRBJ2-1; D is unresolved. Germline assignment: CDR1 MNHNY and CDR2 SVGAGI (reference sequence). V was shortened by 8 bases and J by 9 bases, with 17 bases between the two germline ends. The CDR3 covers 13 residues. CDR3 loop: CASGETGYAEQFF. CDR3 DNA: TGTGCCAGCGGTGAGACTGGGTATGCTGAGCAGTTCTTC.

There are many counts of this clonotype. At one of its ends the junction is not consistent with the germline gene, which may arise from a read error. J is TRBJ1-4 and V is TRBV7-2; tentatively, D is TRBD1 (5 bases). Germline CDR1 reads SGHTA; CDR2 reads FQGNSA. The CDR3 consists of 16 residues. The CDR3: CVSSMGSLGVNEKLFF. The CDR3 coding sequence is TGTGTCAGCAGCATGGGTTCGTTGGGGGTCAATGAAAAACTGTTTTTT.

This clonotype was recorded at least ten times. This chain links TRBV6-2 or TRBV6-3 with TRBJ1-1; D not resolved. V gave up 0 bases and J gave up 5 bases, with 7 bases separating them. This CDR3 comprises 13 residues. Per the germline V gene, CDR1 is MNHEY and CDR2 is SVGEGT. The CDR3 DNA reads TGTGCCAGCAGTTACTCTCCGAGTACTGAAGCTTTCTTT. It encodes CASSYSPSTEAFF.

At least ten counts were recorded for this clonotype. The J gene is TRBJ1-2, the V gene TRBV6-1; no firm D call. Looked up from germline, CDR1 is MNHNS and CDR2 is SASEGT. This CDR3 is built from 17 residues. Trimming removed 5 bases at V and 4 bases at J, with 23 bases between. The DNA for the CDR3 is TGTGCCAGCAGTCCTCGTTGGAGCGCCCCCGACGCCTATGGCTACACCTTC. This encodes CASSPRWSAPDAYGYTF.

This clonotype was detected ten times or more. This sequence joins TRBV12-3 or TRBV12-4 and TRBJ2-3; TRBD2 agrees at 7 bases. J lost 7 bases, V lost 4 bases, and 11 bases had no gene match. The CDR3 has 15 residues. In DNA form, the CDR3 reads TGTGCCAGCAGTTACCATGGGGGGGACTCATATACGCAGTATTTT. Translation: CASSYHGGDSYTQYF.

This clonotype was seen many times. The gene calls are TRBV30 and TRBJ2-7; D call uncertain. The CDR3 length is 14 residues. V gave up 0 bases and J gave up 2 bases, with 11 bases separating them. Germline V gives CDR1 GTSNPN, CDR2 SVGIG (reference sequence). CDR3 in amino acids: CAWSVSRLTYEQYF. The CDR3 nucleotides read TGTGCCTGGAGTGTATCAAGGCTCACCTACGAGCAGTACTTC. Complete variable domain (other parts from reference TRBV30 and TRBJ2-7): SQTIHQWPATLVQPVGSPLSLECTVEGTSNPNLYWYRQAAGRGLQLLFYSVGIGQISSEVPQNLSASRPQDRQFILSSKKLLLSDSGFYLCAWSVSRLTYEQYFGPGTRLTVT.

This clonotype has ten or more counts. The chain combines TRBV19 with TRBJ1-2, with TRBD1 as a possible D gene (5 bases). CDR1 is LNHDA, CDR2 SQIVND, per germline (reference sequence). This CDR3 is 13 amino acids long. Trimming took off 10 bases at V and 3 bases at J, with 15 bases between the two ends. The CDR3 bases are TGTGCCACTCACCCGGACACCTACTATGGCTACACCTTC. Translating it yields CATHPDTYYGYTF.

This clonotype was detected many times. The junction departs from germline at one end; a sequencing error may be responsible. This chain connects TRBV4-1 to TRBJ2-4, with D possibly being TRBD2 (6 bases). CDR3 length: 17 residues. The germline CDR1 and CDR2 sequences are MGHRA and YSYEKL. CDR3 residues: CASSQDLWGVSQNTLYF. The CDR3, as DNA: TGTGCCAGCAGCCAAGATCTCTGGGGGGTTAGTCAAAACACCTTGTACTTT.

At least ten counts were recorded for this clonotype. This chain links TRBV27 with TRBJ2-4; a possible D gene is TRBD1 (6 bases). Trimming left V 8 bases short and J 5 bases short, with 16 bases between. Germline V CDR1 and CDR2: MNHEY, SMNVEV (reference sequence). The CDR3 is 14 amino acids. CDR3 in DNA: TGTGCCAGCGCCCCCCTGGACAGCCAAAACATTCAGTACTTC. Translation: CASAPLDSQNIQYF.

This clonotype was detected ten times or more. The gene calls are TRBV5-1 and TRBJ2-3; D not resolved. This CDR3 is 14 amino acids long. Germline CDR1 is SGHRS and CDR2 is YFSETQ. Trimming removed 0 bases from V and 2 bases from J, with 7 bases in between. The CDR3 DNA reads as TGCGCCAGCAGCTTGGGACAAGTCACAGATACGCAGTATTTT. As protein: CASSLGQVTDTQYF.

This clonotype was seen at least ten times. The junction shows a germline mismatch at one end, possibly a read error. The V call is TRBV11-2, the J call TRBJ1-6; the D is unclear. Looked up from germline, CDR1 is SGHAT and CDR2 is FQNNGV. CDR3 length equals 15 residues. In DNA form, the CDR3 reads TGTGCCAGCAGCCTCGCCGGGATACAATATTCGCCCCTCCACTTT. Its protein product is CASSLAGIQYSPLHF. The entire variable domain, with the rest obtained from reference TRBV11-2 and TRBJ1-6, is as follows: EAGVAQSPRYKIIEKRQSVAFWCNPISGHATLYWYQQILGQGPKLLIQFQNNGVVDDSQLPKDRFSAERLKGVDSTLKIQPAKLEDSAVYLCASSLAGIQYSPLHFGNGTRLTVT.

This clonotype occurred many times. The rearrangement joins TRBV4-2 to TRBJ2-7; D is undetermined. The germline V gene has CDR1 LGHNA and CDR2 YNFKEQ. This CDR3 has 15 residues. V shed 4 bases and J shed 4 bases, with 17 bases lying between them. Here the CDR3 reads CASSPDPWQMYEQYF. As DNA, the CDR3 is TGTGCCAGCAGCCCGGACCCCTGGCAGATGTACGAGCAGTACTTC.

This clonotype was counted ten times or more. The chain joins TRBV28 to TRBJ1-1; D is possibly TRBD1 (5 bases). CDR3 length equals 13 residues. Germline loops: CDR1 MDHEN, CDR2 SYDVKM. The ends were cut back, 5 bases at V and 4 bases at J, with 11 bases in the middle. DNA for the CDR3: TGTGCCAGCAGTGAGAGGGGACGCACTGAAGCTTTCTTT. Encoded protein: CASSERGRTEAFF. The whole variable domain, filled in from reference TRBV28 and TRBJ1-1, reads DVKVTQSSRYLVKRTGEKVFLECVQDMDHENMFWYRQDPGLGLRLIYFSYDVKMKEKGDIPEGYSVSREKKERFSLILESASTNQTSMYLCASSERGRTEAFFGQGTRLTVV.

This clonotype occurred many times. This chain links TRBV5-1 with TRBJ1-1; no firm D call. The CDR3 totals 12 residues. Looked up from germline, CDR1 is SGHRS and CDR2 is YFSETQ. V was trimmed by 0 bases and J by 7 bases, leaving 7 bases between them. CDR3 sequence: CASSLDGVEAFF. Written as DNA, the CDR3 is TGCGCCAGCAGCTTGGATGGGGTTGAAGCTTTCTTT.

The table lists this clonotype with many counts. The chain is built from TRBV23-1 and TRBJ1-6, with a weak D call TRBD1 (5 bases). TRBV23-1 has ORF status, its function being uncertain. The CDR3 contains 13 residues. V was trimmed by 8 bases and J by 10 bases, leaving 15 bases between them. CDR3 residues: CASLWGPGSPLHF. CDR3 coding DNA: TGCGCCAGCCTTTGGGGACCGGGATCACCCCTCCACTTT.

This clonotype is labeled medium-sized (0.01 to 0.1%). The CDR3, as DNA: TGTGCCAGTAGCCGTCCGGGACAGGTCCCGTTAAATGAAAAACTGTTTTTT. Translated: CASSRPGQVPLNEKLFF. The rearrangement uses TRBV19 and TRBJ1-4; 8 positions match TRBD1. J gave up 5 bases and V 6 bases, and 14 bases lay outside the gene matches. Germline assignment: CDR1 LNHDA and CDR2 SQIVND (reference sequence). The CDR3 extends over 17 amino acids. Supplemented by reference TRBV19 and TRBJ1-4, the full variable domain reads DGGITQSPKYLFRKEGQNVTLSCEQNLNHDAMYWYRQDPGQGLRLIYYSQIVNDFQKGDIAEGYSVSREKKESFPLTVTSAQKNPTAFYLCASSRPGQVPLNEKLFFGSGTQLSVL.